Listed below are T cell receptor beta chains from one sample, sequenced in a study of CD8 T cells in Susac syndrome. TCRdb reanalysed the immunoSEQ multiplex PCR reads using MiXCR and keeps one entry per CDR3 protein. The sample lists about 300,000 distinct CDR3 sequences; roughly 85% were seen once. The sample comprised CD8+ T cells from PBMCs. These receptors were obtained from a human donor with multiple sclerosis. Each CDR3 is given with its conserved first and last residue. The order of the fields is clone size, V gene, D gene, J gene, CDR3 DNA, CDR3 protein. A D gene is named only where the DNA matches it firmly. Where a row states a size, it is once, few, many or the class of an expanded clone; other rows omit it.

clone_size: -
v_call: TRBV5-4
d_call: TRBD2
j_call: TRBJ2-2
cdr3_nt: TGTGCCAGCAGACAAACCGGGACTAGCGGGAGAGGGGAGCTGTTTTTT
cdr3_aa: CASRQTGTSGRGELFF

clone_size: -
v_call: TRBV4-3
d_call: -
j_call: TRBJ2-5
cdr3_nt: TGCGCCAGCAGCCAAGACGCGGGGGAGACCCAGTACTTC
cdr3_aa: CASSQDAGETQYF

clone_size: -
v_call: TRBV13
d_call: -
j_call: TRBJ2-2
cdr3_nt: TGTGCCAGCAGCTTGGGGGGGACAGTGACGAACACCGGGGAGCTGTTTTTT
cdr3_aa: CASSLGGTVTNTGELFF

clone_size: few
v_call: TRBV4-1
d_call: -
j_call: TRBJ1-5
cdr3_nt: TGCGCCAGCAGCCAACCGGGAGGGCTTCAGCCCCAGCATTTT
cdr3_aa: CASSQPGGLQPQHF

clone_size: -
v_call: TRBV7-9
d_call: TRBD2
j_call: TRBJ2-1
cdr3_nt: TGTGCCAGCAGCGGGAGGGCGGGAGACGCCTCCTACAATGAGCAGTTCTTC
cdr3_aa: CASSGRAGDASYNEQFF

clone_size: -
v_call: TRBV19
d_call: -
j_call: TRBJ2-1
cdr3_nt: TGTGCCAGTAGTATGGTGGTAGCGTACGAGCAGTTCTTC
cdr3_aa: CASSMVVAYEQFF

clone_size: -
v_call: TRBV12-3/TRBV12-4
d_call: TRBD1
j_call: TRBJ1-1
cdr3_nt: TGTGCCAGCAGTTCCCGGACAGGGGAGGGCACTGAAGCTTTCTTT
cdr3_aa: CASSSRTGEGTEAFF

clone_size: -
v_call: TRBV7-3
d_call: -
j_call: TRBJ1-1
cdr3_nt: TGTGCCAGCAGCTCGGGGCCAGTCCTAGGGTACACTGAAGCTTTCTTT
cdr3_aa: CASSSGPVLGYTEAFF

clone_size: -
v_call: TRBV28
d_call: -
j_call: TRBJ2-3
cdr3_nt: TGTGCCAGCAGTTTACCCCCCCGGGGGGATACGCAGTATTTT
cdr3_aa: CASSLPPRGDTQYF

clone_size: once
v_call: TRBV6-2/TRBV6-3
d_call: -
j_call: TRBJ2-2
cdr3_nt: TGTGCCAGCAGCCAGGCGCTCTACTCGGACGCCGGGGAGCTGTTTTTT
cdr3_aa: CASSQALYSDAGELFF

clone_size: -
v_call: TRBV7-2
d_call: -
j_call: TRBJ1-2
cdr3_nt: TGTGCCAGCAGCTTAGCGGCGGGGGGGAACTATGGCTACACCTTC
cdr3_aa: CASSLAAGGNYGYTF

clone_size: -
v_call: TRBV28
d_call: TRBD1
j_call: TRBJ2-7
cdr3_nt: TGTGCCAGCAGTTTATCAAGGACAGGTAACTACGAGCAGTACTTC
cdr3_aa: CASSLSRTGNYEQYF

clone_size: -
v_call: TRBV7-9
d_call: -
j_call: TRBJ1-3
cdr3_nt: TGTGCCAGCAGCACCCCGGGGGGCCGTTCTGGAAACACCATATATTTT
cdr3_aa: CASSTPGGRSGNTIYF

clone_size: -
v_call: TRBV4-3
d_call: -
j_call: TRBJ2-1
cdr3_nt: TGCGCCAGCAGCCAAGATAGGCGGTTCTCCTACAATGAGCAGTTCTTC
cdr3_aa: CASSQDRRFSYNEQFF

clone_size: -
v_call: TRBV9
d_call: -
j_call: TRBJ2-2
cdr3_nt: TGTGCCAGCAGCGTAGAGGCAGGGTATGGCGGGGAGCTGTTTTTT
cdr3_aa: CASSVEAGYGGELFF

clone_size: -
v_call: TRBV30
d_call: TRBD1
j_call: TRBJ1-2
cdr3_nt: TGTGCCACAGGGGACTATGGCTACACCTTC
cdr3_aa: CATGDYGYTF

clone_size: -
v_call: TRBV27
d_call: -
j_call: TRBJ2-2
cdr3_nt: TGTGCCAGCAAGGAGGGGAGTTTACCCGGGGAGCTGTTTTTT
cdr3_aa: CASKEGSLPGELFF

clone_size: -
v_call: TRBV12-3/TRBV12-4
d_call: TRBD1
j_call: TRBJ2-3
cdr3_nt: TGTGCCAGCAGTTTAGAACGACAGGGAACAGATACGCAGTATTTT
cdr3_aa: CASSLERQGTDTQYF

clone_size: -
v_call: TRBV7-2
d_call: -
j_call: TRBJ2-1
cdr3_nt: TGTGCCAGCAGCTTCCGAAGGGGGATCTACAATGAGCAGTTCTTC
cdr3_aa: CASSFRRGIYNEQFF

clone_size: few
v_call: TRBV11-2
d_call: -
j_call: TRBJ1-3
cdr3_nt: TGTGCCAGCAGGAGGCTCGTGTACTCTGGAAACACCATATATTTT
cdr3_aa: CASRRLVYSGNTIYF

clone_size: -
v_call: TRBV29-1
d_call: -
j_call: TRBJ2-3
cdr3_nt: TGCAGCTTTATGGGGGATACGCAGTATTTT
cdr3_aa: CSFMGDTQYF

clone_size: -
v_call: TRBV27
d_call: -
j_call: TRBJ2-7
cdr3_nt: TGTGCCAGCAGTTTAAAAGGCTTCTACGAGCAGTACTTC
cdr3_aa: CASSLKGFYEQYF

clone_size: -
v_call: TRBV7-9
d_call: -
j_call: TRBJ1-1
cdr3_nt: TGTGCCAGCAGCTTAGTTCGGGTTGGACCCGAAGCTTTCTTT
cdr3_aa: CASSLVRVGPEAFF

clone_size: -
v_call: TRBV19
d_call: -
j_call: TRBJ2-7
cdr3_nt: TGTGCCAGTAGTCCCCCGTGGTCCTACGAGCAGTACTTC
cdr3_aa: CASSPPWSYEQYF

clone_size: once
v_call: TRBV20-1
d_call: TRBD2
j_call: TRBJ2-1
cdr3_nt: TGCAGTGCTAGAGGGCGACTAGCGGACTACAATGAGCAGTTCTTC
cdr3_aa: CSARGRLADYNEQFF

clone_size: once
v_call: TRBV14
d_call: TRBD1
j_call: TRBJ2-7
cdr3_nt: TGTGCCAGCAGCCAAATAACAGGGGGCTTATACGAGCAGTACTTC
cdr3_aa: CASSQITGGLYEQYF

clone_size: -
v_call: TRBV29-1
d_call: TRBD1
j_call: TRBJ2-2
cdr3_nt: TGCAGCGTGGTGGACAGGGATAACACCGGGGAGCTGTTTTTT
cdr3_aa: CSVVDRDNTGELFF

clone_size: -
v_call: TRBV29-1
d_call: TRBD2
j_call: TRBJ2-5
cdr3_nt: TGCAGCGTTGGGGGAGTAGCGGGAGAAGAGACCCAGTACTTC
cdr3_aa: CSVGGVAGEETQYF

clone_size: -
v_call: TRBV20-1
d_call: -
j_call: TRBJ2-1
cdr3_nt: TGCAGTGCGCCCCGTCCTATCGCCCGCAATGAGCAGTTCTTC
cdr3_aa: CSAPRPIARNEQFF

clone_size: once
v_call: TRBV19
d_call: -
j_call: TRBJ2-2
cdr3_nt: TGTGCCAGTAGTATAGAGCGGGCGGAGCGAACAAACACCGGGGAGCTGTTTTTT
cdr3_aa: CASSIERAERTNTGELFF

clone_size: once
v_call: TRBV4-3
d_call: TRBD2
j_call: TRBJ2-3
cdr3_nt: TGCGCCAGCAGCCAAGATACACTAGCGGGGGAAGGCAAGTGGAAACCAGATACGCAGTATTTT
cdr3_aa: CASSQDTLAGEGKWKPDTQYF

clone_size: -
v_call: TRBV29-1
d_call: -
j_call: TRBJ2-7
cdr3_nt: TGCAGCGTTGTCTTTGATTATTCCTACGAGCAGTACTTC
cdr3_aa: CSVVFDYSYEQYF

clone_size: -
v_call: TRBV19
d_call: TRBD1
j_call: TRBJ2-6
cdr3_nt: TGTGCCAGTAGTCAGGGGGCATATGGGGCCAACGTCCTGACTTTC
cdr3_aa: CASSQGAYGANVLTF

clone_size: -
v_call: TRBV15
d_call: -
j_call: TRBJ1-1
cdr3_nt: TGTGCCACCGCGTTGGAGGGAGGCACTGAAGCTTTCTTT
cdr3_aa: CATALEGGTEAFF

clone_size: -
v_call: TRBV6-1
d_call: -
j_call: TRBJ1-1
cdr3_nt: TGTGCCAGCAGCATTAAGGGACTTACAGTATTGGGCACTGAAGCTTTCTTT
cdr3_aa: CASSIKGLTVLGTEAFF

clone_size: -
v_call: TRBV7-9
d_call: TRBD1
j_call: TRBJ2-2
cdr3_nt: TGTGCCAGCAGCCTTCCTGGGACAGTAACTACCGGGGAGCTGTTTTTT
cdr3_aa: CASSLPGTVTTGELFF

clone_size: -
v_call: TRBV29-1
d_call: TRBD2
j_call: TRBJ2-1
cdr3_nt: TGCAGCATCTGGACTAGCGGTTATCACAATGAGCAGTTCTTC
cdr3_aa: CSIWTSGYHNEQFF

clone_size: -
v_call: TRBV28
d_call: -
j_call: TRBJ2-2
cdr3_nt: TGTGCCAGCAGTCCCAGTTTTTGGGCCACCGGGGAGCTGTTTTTT
cdr3_aa: CASSPSFWATGELFF

clone_size: -
v_call: TRBV9
d_call: -
j_call: TRBJ2-7
cdr3_nt: TGTGCCAGCAGCGAAAGGGGCTACTACGAGCAGTACTTC
cdr3_aa: CASSERGYYEQYF

clone_size: -
v_call: TRBV7-9
d_call: TRBD1
j_call: TRBJ1-2
cdr3_nt: TGTGCCAGCAGGTTCCCGGGACAGGGGAGGTCTAACTATGGCTACACCTTC
cdr3_aa: CASRFPGQGRSNYGYTF

clone_size: -
v_call: TRBV13
d_call: -
j_call: TRBJ2-7
cdr3_nt: TGTGCCAGCAGCTCCGAAGGCACCCTACACGAGCAGTACTTC
cdr3_aa: CASSSEGTLHEQYF

clone_size: -
v_call: TRBV5-4
d_call: TRBD2
j_call: TRBJ2-2
cdr3_nt: TGTGCCAGCAGTCGGGGACTAGCGGGAGGAACCGGGGAGCTGTTTTTT
cdr3_aa: CASSRGLAGGTGELFF

clone_size: -
v_call: TRBV3-1
d_call: -
j_call: TRBJ2-5
cdr3_nt: TGTGCCAGCAGCCAAGTAGAGACCCAGTACTTC
cdr3_aa: CASSQVETQYF

clone_size: few
v_call: TRBV11-2
d_call: -
j_call: TRBJ2-1
cdr3_nt: TGTGCCAGCAGGGAGAAACAGGGTGAGCAGTTCTTC
cdr3_aa: CASREKQGEQFF

clone_size: -
v_call: TRBV27
d_call: -
j_call: TRBJ1-1
cdr3_nt: TGTGCCAGCAGTTTGGACTACACGAACACTGAAGCTTTCTTT
cdr3_aa: CASSLDYTNTEAFF

clone_size: -
v_call: TRBV29-1
d_call: -
j_call: TRBJ2-7
cdr3_nt: TGCAGCGTTGAATCGGCACAGTCCTCCTACGAGCAGTACTTC
cdr3_aa: CSVESAQSSYEQYF

clone_size: -
v_call: TRBV2
d_call: -
j_call: TRBJ2-2
cdr3_nt: TGTGCCAGCAGTGAAGCGCTTACGCGCACCGGGGAGCTGTTTTTT
cdr3_aa: CASSEALTRTGELFF

clone_size: -
v_call: TRBV12-3/TRBV12-4
d_call: -
j_call: TRBJ2-7
cdr3_nt: TGTGCCAGCAGGCCCTGGGGGCGGGACGAGCAGTACTTC
cdr3_aa: CASRPWGRDEQYF

clone_size: -
v_call: TRBV28
d_call: TRBD2
j_call: TRBJ2-3
cdr3_nt: TGTGCCAGCAGTTTCTCCGGGACTAGCGTTGAAACAGATACGCAGTATTTT
cdr3_aa: CASSFSGTSVETDTQYF

clone_size: -
v_call: TRBV14
d_call: -
j_call: TRBJ2-7
cdr3_nt: TGTGCCAGCAGCGAGGGGTGGGGCTACGAGCAGTACTTC
cdr3_aa: CASSEGWGYEQYF

clone_size: -
v_call: TRBV30
d_call: -
j_call: TRBJ1-3
cdr3_nt: TGTGCCTGGAGTGTTCTCTCTGGAAACACCATATATTTT
cdr3_aa: CAWSVLSGNTIYF

clone_size: -
v_call: TRBV28
d_call: -
j_call: TRBJ2-7
cdr3_nt: TGTGCCAGCGGGACTGGGTACGAGCAGTACTTC
cdr3_aa: CASGTGYEQYF

clone_size: once
v_call: TRBV30
d_call: TRBD2
j_call: TRBJ2-7
cdr3_nt: TGTGCCTGGGTTGGGGCTAGCGGGAGTCTCGAGCAGTACTTC
cdr3_aa: CAWVGASGSLEQYF